This entry lists 22 T cell receptor delta chains sequenced from one sample in a study of γδ T cells in repeated Plasmodium falciparum infection. Flow sorting of PBMC yielded separate Vgamma9/Vdelta2+ and Vdelta2-negative gammadelta T cell populations for bulk repertoire analysis. TCRdb reprocessed the multiplex PCR reads through CATT. The sample holds 50,000 to 60,000 delta-chain clones, roughly 2% seen once. Sample: gamma-delta T cells from blood. These receptors were taken from a pool of human donors (malaria-infected and uninfected, not separated).

This clone appeared many times. Since a far larger clone is one base different, this is likely a read error. The chain joins TRDV2 to TRDJ2, with D unclear. Trimming cost V 3 bases and J 13 bases, with 29 bases left between them. The CDR3 extends over 17 amino acids. The germline V gene encodes CDR1 GEAIGNYY and CDR2 EKD. The CDR3 region is CACDSVDHHTAFRSLFF. As DNA, the CDR3 is TGTGCCTGTGACTCCGTAGACCACCATACCGCTTTTAGATCACTCTTCTTT.

About this clone itself: The protein in TCRdb stems from a much larger clone and differs at residue 5 from this DNA's translation, likely a read error; here the protein is translated from the DNA. V is TRDV2 and J is TRDJ1; TRDD3 aligns across 12 bases. As TCRdb names no J gene, one was assigned here on the basis of a DNA match to germline. The germline V gene has CDR1 GEAIGNYY and CDR2 EKD. This CDR3 spans 20 amino acids. With 5 bases clipped from V and 5 bases from J, the junction kept 23 bases outside the gene matches. The CDR3 bases are TGTGCCTGTGGAGAGGGTCTGTACTGGGGGATACAAGGTCCGGCTGATAAACTCATCTTT. Protein: CACGEGLYWGIQGPADKLIF.

Concerning this clone: TCRdb shows a much larger clone's protein in place of this DNA's translation, and the two differ at residue 14, likely through a read error; the protein shown is translated from the DNA. The chain recombines TRDV1 with TRDJ1; D may be TRDD2 or TRDD3 (7 bases each). Here the J gene was assigned by germline matching of the DNA, as TCRdb has none. CDR1 is TSWWSYY and CDR2 is QGS in the germline V gene. V lost 1 base and J 2 bases, leaving 32 bases between the germline ends. This CDR3 contains 22 residues. Here the CDR3 DNA reads TGTGCTCTTGGGGAACCCATTCCTACGATATTTCTGGGGGGTACGTGGACCGATAAACTCATCTTT. Its translation: CALGEPIPTIFLGGTWTDKLIF.

Remarks on this clone: This DNA's translation differs at residue 9 from TCRdb's protein, which comes from a much larger clone; a read error is likely, and the protein shown is translated from the DNA. V and J are TRDV2 and TRDJ1, with D tentatively TRDD3 (6 bases). The J gene, missing from TCRdb, was assigned here through DNA to germline matching. CDR1 is GEAIGNYY, CDR2 EKD, per germline. Deletions cut 2 bases from V and 10 bases from J, with 22 bases between. The CDR3 contains 15 residues. CDR3 sequence: CACDNMGGKEKRLIF. The CDR3 region has the DNA TGTGCCTGTGACAACATGGGGGGGAAGGAGAAGAGACTCATCTTT.

This clone has only a few counts. For this DNA, TCRdb reports the protein of a much larger clone, which diverges at residue 9, most likely from a read error; the protein presented here is translated directly from the DNA. This chain uses TRDV1 with TRDJ2; 12 bases are shared with TRDD3. V was pared by 4 bases and J by 4 bases, with 31 bases of the junction left unmatched. The CDR3 runs 25 residues. Germline assignment: CDR1 TSWWSYY and CDR2 QGS. The DNA of the CDR3 is TGTGCTCTTGGGGCCACGTCCTTTGCCTCTACACCTTTGTACTGGGGGATACAGGGGACAGCACAACTCTTCTTT. Translating gives CALGATSFASTPLYWGIQGTAQLFF.

This clone was picked up a small number of times. The translation of this DNA and the TCRdb protein of a much larger clone differ at residue 16, probably owing to a read error; the protein shown here is translated from the DNA. The sample has other DNA sequences that encode this CDR3 too. J is TRDJ1 and V is TRDV1; 7 nucleotides agree with TRDD2. Since TCRdb gives no J gene, matching the DNA to germline was used here to assign it. CDR3 length equals 20 residues. Germline V lookup: CDR1 TSWWSYY, CDR2 QGS. The CDR3 loop is CALGEPAFVPTPGITEKLIF. CDR3 DNA sequence: TGTGCTCTTGGGGAACCAGCTTTCGTTCCTACACCAGGGATCACCGAGAAACTCATCTTT.

Comments on this clone: A far larger clone lies a single base away; this is likely a read error. Other DNA variants within this sample encode the same CDR3. Here the V gene is TRDV1, but the J gene went uncalled; the D call of TRDD2 is as the table states it, not checked on the DNA. CDR1 is TSWWSYY, CDR2 QGS, per germline. This CDR3 spans 23 amino acids. This CDR3 reads CALGEPHHLPTSTGRKYTDKLIF. The CDR3 DNA reads TGTGCTCTTGGGGAACCCCATCACCTTCCTACAAGTACTGGTCGAAAATACACCGATAAACTCATCTTC.

The table lists this clone with a few counts. The protein given by TCRdb reflects a much larger clone and differs at residue 15 from this DNA's translation, likely from a read error; the protein shown is the DNA's translation. The gene calls are TRDV2 and TRDJ1; 11 bases map to TRDD3. Germline matching of the DNA provided the J gene here, since TCRdb leaves it blank. CDR3 size: 21 residues. CDR1 and CDR2 from the germline V gene are GEAIGNYY and EKD. V shed 0 bases and J 1 base; nucleotides not matched to a gene: 18. The CDR3 DNA follows: TGTGCCTGTGACACCGAAAGGGTTCTTACTGGGGGATATCCGTGCACCGATAAACTCATCTTT. It yields the protein CACDTERVLTGGYPCTDKLIF.

Ten or more counts support this clone. TCRdb shows a much larger clone's protein in place of this DNA's translation, and the two differ at residue 6, likely through a read error; the protein shown is translated from the DNA. In DNA form, the CDR3 reads TGTGCCTGTGACACCGCGGGGGACGGGGACACCGATAAACTCATCTTT. This encodes CACDTAGDGDTDKLIF. This sequence joins TRDV2 and TRDJ1; D might be TRDD3 (6 bases). The J gene, missing from TCRdb, was assigned here through DNA to germline matching. CDR1 is GEAIGNYY and CDR2 is EKD in the germline V gene. Trimming took 0 bases from V and 0 from J, leaving 13 bases between them. CDR3 length equals 16 residues.

Notes on this clone: This sequence is one base from a far larger clone and is likely a read error. Additional DNA sequences in this sample encode the identical CDR3. There is no J gene call, but TRDV1 is given as the V gene; the table's D call, TRDD3, was not checked against the DNA. This CDR3 is built from 20 residues. Per germline, CDR1 TSWWSYY and CDR2 QGS. The CDR3 sequence is CALGTLFPPQLGDRADKLIF. Written as DNA, the CDR3 is TGTGCTCTTGGGACCCTTTTTCCGCCCCAACTGGGGGATCGGGCCGATAAGCTCATCTTT.

This clone was recorded many times. A much larger clone lies one base from this, so it may be a read error. In the same sample, other DNA sequences code for this CDR3. The chain joins TRAV36/DV7 to TRDJ1; D gene unclear. Germline-derived CDR1 and CDR2 are VTNFRS and LTSSGIE (reference sequence). This CDR3 region has 12 residues. V lost 4 bases to trimming and J lost 2 bases, with 9 bases between them. CDR3 sequence: CAVRGTTDKLIF. CDR3 DNA: TGTGCTGTGAGAGGAACAACCGATAAACTCATCTTT.

Remarks on this clone: The protein held in TCRdb is that of a much larger clone and does not match this DNA's translation at residue 5, likely because of a read error; the protein shown is translated from the DNA. The gene calls are TRDV2 and TRDJ1, with TRDD3 matching over 13 bases. Germline loops: CDR1 GEAIGNYY, CDR2 EKD. Trimming took 3 bases from V and 0 from J; bases not matched to a gene: 15. The CDR3 extends over 20 amino acids. The CDR3 here is CACDPLQLGDTDSYTDKLIF. The CDR3 nucleotides read TGTGCCTGTGACCCCCTCCAACTGGGGGATACGGATTCGTACACCGATAAACTCATCTTT.

The table lists this clone with a few counts. The protein in TCRdb stems from a much larger clone and differs at residue 16 from this DNA's translation, likely a read error; here the protein is translated from the DNA. The rearrangement joins TRDV1 to TRDJ1; TRDD3 agrees at 9 bases. The J gene comes from matching the DNA to germline here; TCRdb lacks it. The germline CDR1 and CDR2 sequences are TSWWSYY and QGS. There are 21 residues in the CDR3. The V segment lost 5 bases and the J segment 3 bases; nucleotides outside the gene matches: 25. This chain's CDR3 is CALGLPFRARGIPKRPDKLIF. The DNA of the CDR3 is TGTGCTCTTGGGCTTCCTTTCCGAGCAAGGGGGATACCGAAGAGGCCCGATAAACTCATCTTT.

In this sample, this clone is medium-sized. The sample carries other DNA sequences with the same CDR3. The chain links TRDV2 to TRDJ1; TRDD3 matches 7 bases. The V gene's germline CDR1 is GEAIGNYY and CDR2 EKD. The CDR3 runs to 15 residues. V trimming: 6 bases; J trimming: 0 bases; junction bases outside the gene matches: 9. CDR3 coding DNA: TGTGCCTGTCGCTGGGGGGGTCCGTACACCGATAAACTCATCTTT. Translated, it gives CACRWGGPYTDKLIF.

This clone has only a few counts. A far larger clone is only one base removed, so a read error is likely. Other DNA sequences of this sample code for an identical CDR3. The J gene is TRDJ1, the V gene TRAV38-2/DV8; TRDD3 aligns across 11 bases. No J gene is reported in TCRdb; it was inferred here by comparing the DNA with germline. The CDR3 is 20 amino acids. CDR1 and CDR2 from the germline V gene are TSESDYY and QEAYKQQN. Here the CDR3 DNA reads TGTGCTTATATAGTCCTGACTGATGGGGGATACGGGCCGTACACCGACAAACTCATCTTT. Protein sequence: CAYIVLTDGGYGPYTDKLIF.

The chain combines TRDV2 with TRDJ3, with D unresolved. The J gene, not given by TCRdb, was assigned here from a germline match of the nucleotide sequence. The germline V and J ends were trimmed by 1 base and 2 bases, with 8 bases remaining between them. CDR3 length: 16 amino acids. CDR1 GEAIGNYY and CDR2 EKD come from the germline V gene. Here the CDR3 reads CACDTRVTWDTRQMFF. DNA of the CDR3: TGTGCCTGTGACACGAGGGTAACCTGGGACACCCGACAGATGTTTTTC.

This clone showed up many times. This DNA translates differently at residue 12 from the TCRdb protein, which is that of a much larger clone; a read error is likely, and the protein shown is the DNA's own translation. V and J are TRAV38-2/DV8 and TRDJ1; 11 bases match TRDD3. Germline-derived CDR1 and CDR2 are TSESDYY and QEAYKQQN. This CDR3 region has 17 residues. This CDR3 is CAFQGDGGYGGADKLIF. CDR3 DNA sequence: TGTGCCTTCCAGGGGGATGGGGGATACGGTGGCGCCGATAAACTCATCTTT.

On this clone: TCRdb has a much larger clone's protein, which differs at residue 17 from the translation of this DNA, likely because of a read error; what is shown is the protein translated from the DNA. The chain uses TRDV1 and TRDJ1, with 8 bases fitting TRDD3. The J gene is not listed in TCRdb, so it was assigned here from a DNA match to germline. CDR1 TSWWSYY and CDR2 QGS come from the germline V gene. CDR3 size: 20 residues. The CDR3 DNA sequence: TGTGCTCTTGGGGAACTATGGATCAGGCGGGGATACAAGTACACCGATGAACTCATCTTT. This translates into CALGELWIRRGYKYTDELIF.

This clone showed up many times. A read error is likely here: a far larger clone is one base away. This sample includes further DNA sequences coding for the same CDR3. The rearrangement uses TRDV2 and TRDJ1, with TRDD3 identical over 9 bases. TCRdb records no J gene; here it was assigned by comparing the DNA to germline. Germline V gene lookup returns CDR1 GEAIGNYY and CDR2 EKD. Losses at the gene ends were 0 bases for V and 5 bases for J; bases not matched to a gene: 12. The CDR3 has 17 amino acids. The CDR3 loop reads CACDTVGVLGDKDKLIF. The DNA for the CDR3 is TGTGCCTGTGACACCGTCGGAGTACTGGGGGACAAGGATAAACTCATCTTT.

In this sample, this clone turned up a few times. TCRdb's protein, taken from a much larger clone, differs from this DNA's translation at residue 9, likely owing to a read error; the protein displayed comes from the DNA. The chain uses TRDV3 and TRDJ1; D remains ambiguous. The J gene is not listed in TCRdb, so it was assigned here from a DNA match to germline. Germline V gives CDR1 TVYSNPD, CDR2 GDNSRS (reference sequence). This CDR3 is 13 amino acids long. V lost 5 bases and J lost 10, with 23 bases in between. Written as DNA, the CDR3 is TGTGCCAAACGAGGGAGGATTGGGAATGGACTCATCTTT. Protein product: CAKRGRIGNGLIF.

This clone showed up just a few times. It differs at one base from a far larger clone, so likely a read error. The J segment was not called; the V segment is TRDV1; the D call TRDD3 from the table was never checked on the DNA. Germline-derived CDR1 and CDR2 are TSWWSYY and QGS. The CDR3 contains 23 residues. CDR3 loop: CALGERFGVYHPTYWGIPDKLIF. CDR3 nucleotide sequence: TGTGCTCTTGGGGAACGGTTCGGGGTATATCACCCAACGTACTGGGGGATACCCGATAAGCTCATCTTT.

This clone was seen only a few times. The protein TCRdb lists belongs to a much larger clone and differs from this DNA's translation at residue 20, which points to a read error; the protein shown is made from the DNA. With the J gene uncalled, the V gene is TRDV2; the tabulated D call, TRDD3, remains unverified against the DNA. This CDR3 has 21 amino acids. In germline, CDR1 is GEAIGNYY, CDR2 EKD. The CDR3 region has the DNA TGTGCCTGTGACACCCTCACCTTATCTGTACTGGGGGATAATCGCACCGATAAACTCACCTTT. Amino acid sequence: CACDTLTLSVLGDNRTDKLTF.